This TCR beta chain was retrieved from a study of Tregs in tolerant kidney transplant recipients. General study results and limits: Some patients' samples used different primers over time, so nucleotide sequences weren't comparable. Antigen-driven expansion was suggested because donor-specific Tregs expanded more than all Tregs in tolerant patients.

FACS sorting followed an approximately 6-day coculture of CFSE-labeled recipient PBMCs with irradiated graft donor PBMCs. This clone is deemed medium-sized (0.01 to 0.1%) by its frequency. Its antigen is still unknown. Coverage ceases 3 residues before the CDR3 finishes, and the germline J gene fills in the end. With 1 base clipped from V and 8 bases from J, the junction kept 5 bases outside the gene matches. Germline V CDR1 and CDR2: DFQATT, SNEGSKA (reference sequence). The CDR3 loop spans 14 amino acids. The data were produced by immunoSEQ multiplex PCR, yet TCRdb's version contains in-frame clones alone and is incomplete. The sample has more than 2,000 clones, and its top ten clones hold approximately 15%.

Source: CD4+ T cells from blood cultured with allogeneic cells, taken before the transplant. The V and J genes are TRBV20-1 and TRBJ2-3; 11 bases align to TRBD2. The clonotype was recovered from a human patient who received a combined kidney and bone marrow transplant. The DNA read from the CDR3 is TGCAGTGCTAGAGGGACTAGCGGGCCCCCTACG. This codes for CSARGTSGPPT. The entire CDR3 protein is CSARGTSGPPTQYF.